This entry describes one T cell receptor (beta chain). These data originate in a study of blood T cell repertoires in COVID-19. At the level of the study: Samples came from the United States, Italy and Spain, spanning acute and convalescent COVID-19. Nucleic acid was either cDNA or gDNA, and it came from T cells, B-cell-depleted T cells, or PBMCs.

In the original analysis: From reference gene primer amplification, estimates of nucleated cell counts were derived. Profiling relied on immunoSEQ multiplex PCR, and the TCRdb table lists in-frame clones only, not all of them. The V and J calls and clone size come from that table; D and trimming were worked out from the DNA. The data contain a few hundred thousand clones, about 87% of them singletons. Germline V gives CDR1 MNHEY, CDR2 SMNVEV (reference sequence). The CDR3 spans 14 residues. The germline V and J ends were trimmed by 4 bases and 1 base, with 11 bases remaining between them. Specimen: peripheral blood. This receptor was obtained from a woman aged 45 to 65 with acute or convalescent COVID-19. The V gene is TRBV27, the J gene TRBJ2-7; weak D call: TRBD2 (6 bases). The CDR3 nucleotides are TGTGCCAGCAGTTCAAAGGCGGGGTCCTACGAGCAGTACTTC. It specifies CASSSKAGSYEQYF.